A selection of T cell receptor beta chains follows, all from one sample in a study of blood T cell repertoires in COVID-19. The table came from immunoSEQ multiplex PCR; TCRdb's copy has only in-frame clones and leaves some out. The table has some 200,000 clones, roughly 87% seen once. The sequenced sample was PBMCs or T cells enriched from blood (not recorded which). All receptors come from a woman in her 30s who had recovered from COVID-19. The CDR3 runs from the conserved cysteine through the conserved F or W. The D gene is left open where the match is weak. Where a row states a size, it is once, few, many or the class of an expanded clone; other rows omit it.

j_call v_call clone_size d_call cdr3_aa cdr3_nt
TRBJ1-2 TRBV7-6 few . CASSRIRSGDFTF TGTGCCAGCAGTCGGATACGCTCCGGTGACTTCACCTTC
TRBJ1-4 TRBV19 . . CASSIPPQGSEKLFF TGTGCCAGTAGTATTCCGCCCCAGGGGAGTGAAAAACTGTTTTTT
TRBJ1-2 TRBV5-4 . . CASSPVGGEAGYTF TGTGCCAGCAGCCCAGTAGGGGGGGAGGCTGGCTACACCTTC
TRBJ2-7 TRBV15 . TRBD1 CATSRDRTGSYEQYF TGTGCCACCAGCAGAGATAGGACAGGGTCCTACGAGCAGTACTTC
TRBJ1-2 TRBV19 once TRBD1 CASSIDLRQGARNYGYTF TGTGCCAGTAGTATAGATCTAAGGCAGGGGGCGCGAAACTATGGCTACACCTTC
TRBJ1-1 TRBV20-1 . . CSAGGPEARNTEAFF TGCAGTGCTGGTGGGCCCGAGGCCAGGAACACTGAAGCTTTCTTT
TRBJ1-3 TRBV18 . . CASSPSTDRSSGNTIYF TGTGCCAGCTCACCTTCCACCGACCGGAGCTCTGGAAACACCATATATTTT
TRBJ1-2 TRBV2 . TRBD1 CASSIRPGGSYGYTF TGTGCCAGCAGTATCCGCCCAGGGGGTAGCTATGGCTACACCTTC
TRBJ1-5 TRBV7-9 few . CASSLRGDQPQHF TGTGCCAGCAGCTTAAGGGGTGATCAGCCCCAGCATTTT
TRBJ1-3 TRBV7-2 . . CASSLNAEFSGNTIYF TGTGCCAGCAGCTTGAACGCTGAGTTCTCCGGAAACACCATATATTTT
TRBJ1-4 TRBV16 . . CASSPNAITTNEKLFF TGTGCCAGCAGCCCCAACGCGATCACCACTAATGAAAAACTGTTTTTT
TRBJ2-2 TRBV11-3 . TRBD1 CASSNDRDRVDPGELFF TGTGCCAGCAGCAATGACCGGGACAGGGTAGATCCCGGGGAGCTGTTTTTT
TRBJ1-2 TRBV27 . TRBD1 CASSRNRGVHGYTF TGTGCCAGCAGTCGTAACAGGGGTGTACATGGCTACACCTTC
TRBJ2-3 TRBV3-1/TRBV3-2 . . CASSQPSLADTQYF TGTGCCAGCAGCCAACCTAGCCTGGCAGATACGCAGTATTTT
TRBJ1-3 TRBV19 once . CASNDRTSGNTIYF TGTGCCAGTAATGACAGGACCTCTGGAAACACCATATATTTT